This is a list of T cell receptor beta chains from one sample in a study of cytomegalovirus exposure and HLA in healthy donors. The data were produced by immunoSEQ multiplex PCR, yet TCRdb's version contains in-frame clones alone and is incomplete. The sample includes about 160,000 clones, around four fifths of them seen just once. Sequences were obtained from PBMCs. Receptor source: a man between 25 and 39 years old in good health and CMV-seronegative. Each CDR3 is given with its conserved first and last residue. D genes are given only for firm matches. A clone size is listed for some rows: how often the clone was seen (once, few, many), or a class if it is expanded.

TRBJ2-7,-,TRBV7-2,-,CASSVRKQGGEQYF,TGTGCCAGCAGCGTTCGAAAACAGGGAGGGGAGCAGTACTTC
TRBJ2-4,-,TRBV19,TRBD1,CASRQGNVAKNIQYF,TGTGCCAGCCGACAGGGTAATGTAGCCAAAAACATTCAGTACTTC
TRBJ2-2,few,TRBV7-3,TRBD1,CASSARTGEAGELFF,TGTGCCAGCAGCGCACGGACAGGGGAGGCAGGGGAGCTGTTTTTT
TRBJ2-3,few,TRBV4-3,TRBD2,CASSQVGAGGFDTQYF,TGCGCCAGCAGCCAAGTGGGAGCGGGGGGGTTTGATACGCAGTATTTT
TRBJ1-6,-,TRBV5-4,-,CASSSGAGSPLHF,TGTGCCAGCAGCTCTGGAGCGGGTTCACCCCTCCACTTT
TRBJ2-1,-,TRBV18,TRBD1,CASSPRQGDEQFF,TGTGCCAGCTCACCACGACAGGGGGATGAGCAGTTCTTC
TRBJ1-4,-,TRBV6-6,-,CASSYRSTNEKLFF,TGTGCCAGCAGTTACCGGTCCACTAATGAAAAACTGTTTTTT
TRBJ1-1,-,TRBV9,-,CASSVETGRNTEAFF,TGTGCCAGCAGCGTTGAAACAGGGAGGAACACTGAAGCTTTCTTT
TRBJ2-1,few,TRBV5-1,TRBD1,CASSLDRGQNEQFF,TGCGCCAGCAGCCTGGACAGGGGGCAGAATGAGCAGTTCTTC
TRBJ2-3,-,TRBV15,TRBD2,CATSFPGGRADTQYF,TGTGCCACCAGCTTCCCGGGGGGGCGCGCAGATACGCAGTATTTT
TRBJ2-1,-,TRBV5-1,-,CASRSGSNNEQFF,TGCGCCAGCAGGTCAGGGTCGAACAATGAGCAGTTCTTC
TRBJ2-1,-,TRBV27,-,CASSLGQKNEQFF,TGTGCCAGCAGTCTCGGACAGAAAAATGAGCAGTTCTTC
TRBJ2-6,-,TRBV27,TRBD2,CASCGLAGGSGANVLTF,TGTGCCAGCTGCGGTCTAGCGGGGGGTTCTGGGGCCAACGTCCTGACTTTC
TRBJ2-7,-,TRBV7-8,TRBD2,CASSLVVGLASYEQYF,TGTGCCAGCAGCTTAGTGGTCGGACTAGCCTCCTACGAGCAGTACTTC
TRBJ1-2,-,TRBV9,-,CASSDSLTGSYGYTF,TGTGCCAGCAGCGATTCCCTCACAGGGTCCTATGGCTACACCTTC
TRBJ2-7,-,TRBV6-1,-,CASQTGTGVDEQYF,TGTGCCAGTCAAACCGGGACGGGAGTTGACGAGCAGTACTTC